This T cell receptor (beta chain) was sequenced in a study of shared clonotypes between healthy human individuals (dated by TCRdb to about 2020). Study-wide context: A couple of women and a few men aged 18 to 49 years were included in the cohort. Blood TCR repertoires of four to six healthy adults were deeply sequenced to estimate repertoire size and the extent of clonotype sharing between individuals. Libraries were prepared and TCR repertoires were sequenced by different laboratories using diverse techniques, in order to increase sequencing depth and limit assay-specific biases. Between about 0.8 and 8.9 billion PBMCs per donor were obtained by leukapheresis. What the work shows at the level of the full study, not this receptor alone: Sampling was restricted to blood, and TCR repertoires in tissues likely differ from the TCR repertoires found in blood. The genetic and exposure-history diversity represented was limited by the small number of donors. Pairwise subsampling indicated that sequencing depth was expected to affect the degree of clonotype sharing among donors.

The germline V gene (reference sequence) specifies LNHDA as CDR1 and SQIVND as CDR2. Counted from cysteine to phenylalanine, this CDR3 has 16 amino acids. The sequence is cut down to CDR3 DNA, 48 bases in frame from base 1. V is clipped by 5 bases and J by 7 bases, and the sequence between their germline boundaries is 20 bases long. Comment on this clone: It lacks a known antigen. Qualities for individual bases were not recorded, and no much larger clone is one base off.

Donors were healthy HIV-negative adults with no recently reported acute infections or vaccinations. Only Caucasian adults living in Nashville, Tennessee, USA were represented among the donors. For unsorted samples, approximately 89 million PBMCs were counted, and genomic DNA was extracted using the QIAamp DNA Blood Mini kit. Blood was collected by leukapheresis, and PBMCs were isolated by Ficoll-Histopaque density gradient centrifugation and then cryopreserved in liquid nitrogen vapor phase. TCR CDR3 regions were amplified from genomic DNA by multiplex PCR using the deep immunoSEQ assay. For each cell subset, the extracted genomic DNA was distributed evenly across all wells of several immunoSEQ 96-well plates, and each plate served as one replicate. For unsorted PBMC, roughly 270 ng genomic DNA, equal to 30,000 or so T cell genomes, was loaded into each replicate PCR. Unsorted PBMC genomic DNA was sequenced across ten immunoSEQ deep assay plates. Purified libraries were measured with a Qubit 3.0 fluorometer, size-checked on a Bioanalyzer 2100, and measured again with the KAPA Library Quantification kit. Every immunoSEQ 96-well plate was sequenced on a dedicated single-read 150-cycle Illumina NextSeq 550 flow cell. The paper's data handling went like this. Because the immunoSEQ output held only junctional sequences and lacked quality scores, the filtering could not match the filtering applied to full-length reads. To assign V/J genes and CDR3, sequences were annotated against IMGT germline references using PyIR, a Python wrapper for IgBLAST v1.9. Reads were filtered out if the reads had weak V/J assignments (E-value above 1e-6), no CDR3, stop codons, out-of-frame junctions, or ambiguous translated residues. V3J clonotypes were defined as sequences sharing the same inferred V gene, J gene, and CDR3 amino acid sequence. To compute the percentage overlap between repertoires, the number of shared unique clonotypes was divided by the size of the smaller repertoire. Three approaches were used to assess repertoire richness: RTK rarefaction, the Chao1 estimator, and Recon v2.1 estimates of unobserved clonotypes. In its TCRdb copy, this immuneACCESS table keeps in-frame sequences only and misses some clones. Where compared with another copy, unresolved V genes explain less than half of these, and the others have no known cause. The DNA gave D and trimming, while V, J and clone size come from that table. For this sample there are about 460,000 clones; 70% to 80% appear just once. The ten largest make up around 12% of the sample.

The chain joins TRBV19 to TRBJ1-4; 5 matching bases give a weak D call of TRBD1. This sequence was found in a middle-aged woman in good health. Some clones in this sample may be carry-over from other donors' samples. Sequencing used PBMCs. CDR3 reads: CASSPLRFQGGEKLFF. The nucleotides are TGTGCCAGTAGTCCCCTCCGTTTTCAGGGTGGTGAAAAACTGTTTTTT.